This T cell receptor (beta chain) appears in the sequencing data of a study of graft-versus-host responses after intestinal transplantation. For the study at large: Among the recipients, transplants were multivisceral, liver-intestinal, or isolated intestinal. Every recipient underwent anti-thymocyte globulin induction, then tacrolimus and steroids for two to four years.

The CDR3 contains 15 residues. Germline CDR1 and CDR2: MNHEY and SMNVEV (reference sequence). Trimming stripped 5 bases from V and 5 bases from J, with 19 bases between. Regarding this clone: Its specificity is unknown.

Findings and caveats of the study: There was an association between peak levels of circulating GvH clones and early post-transplant HvG declines.

Only in-frame clones appear in the TCRdb table, and some are missing; sequencing was by immunoSEQ multiplex PCR. The data contain 110,000 to 150,000 clones, nearly 95% of them singletons. Sequenced here: unstimulated CD4+ T cells sorted from spleen or lymph node cells, sampled before intestinal transplant. The chain has TRBV27 and TRBJ2-7; weak D call: TRBD1 (6 bases). The source of this sequence is a human donor who received an intestinal transplant. The CDR3 reads CASSPRTASMDEQYF. In DNA form, the CDR3 reads TGTGCCAGCAGTCCTCGGACAGCGTCAATGGACGAGCAGTACTTC.